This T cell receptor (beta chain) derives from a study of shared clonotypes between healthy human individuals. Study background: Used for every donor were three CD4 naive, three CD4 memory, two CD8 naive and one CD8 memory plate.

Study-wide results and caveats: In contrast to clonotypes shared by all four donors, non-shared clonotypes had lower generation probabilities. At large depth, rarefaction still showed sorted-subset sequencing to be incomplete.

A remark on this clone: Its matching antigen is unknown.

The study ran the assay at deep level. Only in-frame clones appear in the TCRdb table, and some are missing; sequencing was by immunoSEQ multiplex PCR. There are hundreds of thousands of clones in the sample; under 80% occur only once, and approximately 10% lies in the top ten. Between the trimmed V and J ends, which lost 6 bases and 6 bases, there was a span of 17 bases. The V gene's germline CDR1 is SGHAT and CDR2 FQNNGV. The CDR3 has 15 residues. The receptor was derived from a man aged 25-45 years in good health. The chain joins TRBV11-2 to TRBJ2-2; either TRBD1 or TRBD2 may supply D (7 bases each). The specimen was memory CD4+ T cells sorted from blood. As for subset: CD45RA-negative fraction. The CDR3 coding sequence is TGTGCCAGCAGATTCCCAGGGGGGGACGCCGGGGAGCTGTTTTTT. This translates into CASRFPGGDAGELFF.